This note documents a single TCR beta chain sequence. This sample is part of a study of synovial regulatory T cells in juvenile arthritis. Clones were sequenced by immunoSEQ multiplex PCR, and TCRdb holds only the in-frame ones, with some missing. The data show just under 10,000 clones, and the top ten clones hold approximately 0.71%. The CDR3 sequence is 12 residues long. The record lacks a DNA sequence. Germline V CDR1 and CDR2: LNHDA, SQIVND (reference sequence). The chain employs TRBV19 and TRBJ1-1. The sequence was collected from a donor younger than 30 with juvenile idiopathic arthritis. Source material: Treg cells from blood. Subset: remaining (HLA-DR-negative) circulating blood Treg cells. The CDR3 protein is CASSIGRSGAFF.